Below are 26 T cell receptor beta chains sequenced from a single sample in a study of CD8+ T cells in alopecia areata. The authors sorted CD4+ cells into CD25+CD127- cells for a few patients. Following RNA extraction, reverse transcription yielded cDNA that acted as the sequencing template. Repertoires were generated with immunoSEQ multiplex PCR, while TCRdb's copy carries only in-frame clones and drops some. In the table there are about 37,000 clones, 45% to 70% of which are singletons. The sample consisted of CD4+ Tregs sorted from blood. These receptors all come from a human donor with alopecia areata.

The CDR3 coding sequence is TGTGCCACCAGCAGGGACAGGGGGAGGGTCACTGAAGCTTTCTTT. Its protein product is CATSRDRGRVTEAFF. The rearrangement links TRBV15 to TRBJ1-1; TRBD1 aligns across 10 bases. V lost 3 bases and J lost 4; bases outside the gene matches: 5. CDR1 LNHNV and CDR2 YYDKDF come from the germline V gene (reference sequence). The CDR3 spans 15 residues. Based on the CDR3 plus reference TRBV15 and TRBJ1-1, the full variable domain is DAMVIQNPRYQVTQFGKPVTLSCSQTLNHNVMYWYQQKSSQAPKLLFHYYDKDFNNEADTPDNFQSRRPNTSFCFLDIRSPGLGDTAMYLCATSRDRGRVTEAFFGQGTRLTVV.

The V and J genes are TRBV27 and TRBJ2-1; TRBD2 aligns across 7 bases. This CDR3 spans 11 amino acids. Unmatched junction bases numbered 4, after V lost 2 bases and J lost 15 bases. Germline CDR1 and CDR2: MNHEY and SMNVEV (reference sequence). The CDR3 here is CASSLRGSAFF. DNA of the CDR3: TGTGCCAGCAGTTTACGCGGGAGTGCGTTCTTC.

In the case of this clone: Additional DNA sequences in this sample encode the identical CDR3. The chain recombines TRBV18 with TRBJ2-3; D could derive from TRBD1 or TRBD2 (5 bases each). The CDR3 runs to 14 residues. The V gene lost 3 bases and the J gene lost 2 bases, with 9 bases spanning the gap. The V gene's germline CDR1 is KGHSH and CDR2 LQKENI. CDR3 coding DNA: TGTGCCAGCTCACCCCCCGGGACCACAGATACGCAGTATTTT. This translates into CASSPPGTTDTQYF.

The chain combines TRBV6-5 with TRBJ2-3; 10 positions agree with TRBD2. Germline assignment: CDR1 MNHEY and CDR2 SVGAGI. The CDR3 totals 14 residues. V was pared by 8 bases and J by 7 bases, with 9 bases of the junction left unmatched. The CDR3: CASRPGLAANTQYF. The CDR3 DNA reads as TGTGCCAGCCGTCCAGGACTAGCGGCAAATACGCAGTATTTT.

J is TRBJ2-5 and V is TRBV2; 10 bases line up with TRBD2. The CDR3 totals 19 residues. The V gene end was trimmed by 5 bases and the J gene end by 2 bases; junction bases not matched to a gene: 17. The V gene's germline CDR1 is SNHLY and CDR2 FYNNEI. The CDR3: CASSRWASGGTTWQETQYF. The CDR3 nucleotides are TGTGCCAGCAGTAGGTGGGCTAGCGGGGGTACAACGTGGCAAGAGACCCAGTACTTC.

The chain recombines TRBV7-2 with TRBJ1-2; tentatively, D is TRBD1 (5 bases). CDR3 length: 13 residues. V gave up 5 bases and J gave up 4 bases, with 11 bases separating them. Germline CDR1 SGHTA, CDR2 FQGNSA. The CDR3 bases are TGTGCCAGCAGCCCTGGACAAATCTATGGCTACACCTTC. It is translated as CASSPGQIYGYTF.

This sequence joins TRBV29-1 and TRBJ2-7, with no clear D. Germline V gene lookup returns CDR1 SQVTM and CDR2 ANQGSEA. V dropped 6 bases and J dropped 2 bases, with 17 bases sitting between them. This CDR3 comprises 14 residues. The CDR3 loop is CSVTLSLGPYEQYF. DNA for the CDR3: TGCAGCGTCACCCTTTCCTTGGGCCCCTACGAGCAGTACTTC.

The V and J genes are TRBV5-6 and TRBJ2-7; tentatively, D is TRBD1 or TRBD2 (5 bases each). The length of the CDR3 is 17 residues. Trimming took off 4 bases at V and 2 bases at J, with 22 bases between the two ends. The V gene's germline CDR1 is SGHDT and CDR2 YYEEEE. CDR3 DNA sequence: TGTGCCAGCAGCCTTCCCCCCGGGACGCCACCTCCCTACGAGCAGTACTTC. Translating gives CASSLPPGTPPPYEQYF.

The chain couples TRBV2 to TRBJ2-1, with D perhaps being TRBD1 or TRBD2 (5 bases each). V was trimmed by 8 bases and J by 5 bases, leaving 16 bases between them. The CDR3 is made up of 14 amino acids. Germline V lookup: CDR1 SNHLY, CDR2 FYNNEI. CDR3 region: CASHGGLAHNEQFF. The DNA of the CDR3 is TGTGCCAGCCATGGGGGATTGGCCCACAATGAGCAGTTCTTC.

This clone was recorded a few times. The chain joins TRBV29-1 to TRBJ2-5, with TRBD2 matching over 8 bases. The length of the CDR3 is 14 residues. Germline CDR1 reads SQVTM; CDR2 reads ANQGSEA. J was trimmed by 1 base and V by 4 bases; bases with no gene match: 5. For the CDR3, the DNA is TGCAGCGTTGGATTAGCGGGGCTCCAAGAGACCCAGTACTTC. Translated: CSVGLAGLQETQYF.

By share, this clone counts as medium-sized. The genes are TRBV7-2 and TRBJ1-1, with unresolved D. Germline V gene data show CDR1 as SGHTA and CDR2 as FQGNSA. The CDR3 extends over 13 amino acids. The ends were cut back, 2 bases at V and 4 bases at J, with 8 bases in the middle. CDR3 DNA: TGTGCCAGCAGCTTAACCCGAACCACTGAAGCTTTCTTT. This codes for CASSLTRTTEAFF. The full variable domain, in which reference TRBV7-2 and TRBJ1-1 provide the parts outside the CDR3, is GAGVSQSPSNKVTEKGKDVELRCDPISGHTALYWYRQSLGQGLEFLIYFQGNSAPDKSGLPSDRFSAERTGGSVSTLTIQRTQQEDSAVYLCASSLTRTTEAFFGQGTRLTVV.

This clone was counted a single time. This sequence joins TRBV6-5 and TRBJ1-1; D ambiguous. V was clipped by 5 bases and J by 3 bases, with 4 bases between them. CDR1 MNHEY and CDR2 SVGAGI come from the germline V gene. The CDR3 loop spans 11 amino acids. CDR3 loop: CASSGYTEAFF. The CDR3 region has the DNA TGTGCCAGCAGTGGCTACACTGAAGCTTTCTTT.

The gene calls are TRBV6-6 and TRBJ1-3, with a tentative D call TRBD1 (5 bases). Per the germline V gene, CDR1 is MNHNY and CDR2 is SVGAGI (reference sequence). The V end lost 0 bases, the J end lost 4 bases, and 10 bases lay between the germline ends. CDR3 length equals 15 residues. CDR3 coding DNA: TGTGCCAGCAGTTACTCGGGGGGAATCGGAAACACCATATATTTT. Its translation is CASSYSGGIGNTIYF.

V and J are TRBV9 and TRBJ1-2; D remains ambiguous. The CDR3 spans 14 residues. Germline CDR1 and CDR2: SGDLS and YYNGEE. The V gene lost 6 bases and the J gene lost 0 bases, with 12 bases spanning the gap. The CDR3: CASTPNPPNYGYTF. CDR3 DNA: TGTGCCAGCACCCCTAACCCCCCTAACTATGGCTACACCTTC.

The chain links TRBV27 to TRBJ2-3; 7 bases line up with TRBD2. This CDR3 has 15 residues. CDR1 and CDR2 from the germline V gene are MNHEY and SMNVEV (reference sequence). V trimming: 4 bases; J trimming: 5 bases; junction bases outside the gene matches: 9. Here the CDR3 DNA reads TGTGCCAGCAGTTCAGCGGGACGGCGATTAGATACGCAGTATTTT. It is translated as CASSSAGRRLDTQYF.

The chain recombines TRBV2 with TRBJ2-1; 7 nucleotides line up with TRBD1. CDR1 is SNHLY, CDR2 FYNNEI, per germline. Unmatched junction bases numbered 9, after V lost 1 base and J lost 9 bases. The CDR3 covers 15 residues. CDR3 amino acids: CASSEEAGGRSEQFF. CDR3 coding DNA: TGTGCCAGCAGTGAAGAGGCAGGGGGAAGGAGTGAGCAGTTCTTC.

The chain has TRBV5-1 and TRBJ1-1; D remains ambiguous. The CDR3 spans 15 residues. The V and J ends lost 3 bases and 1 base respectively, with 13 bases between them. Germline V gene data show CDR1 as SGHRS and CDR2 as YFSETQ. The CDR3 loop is CASSSPTHTNTEAFF. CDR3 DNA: TGCGCCAGCAGCTCTCCCACCCATACGAACACTGAAGCTTTCTTT.

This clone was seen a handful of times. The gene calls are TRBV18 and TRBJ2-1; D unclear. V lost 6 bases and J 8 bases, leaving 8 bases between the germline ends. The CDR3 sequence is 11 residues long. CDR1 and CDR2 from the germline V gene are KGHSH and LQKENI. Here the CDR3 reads CASSQRDEQFF. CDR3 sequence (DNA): TGTGCCAGCTCCCAGCGTGATGAGCAGTTCTTC.

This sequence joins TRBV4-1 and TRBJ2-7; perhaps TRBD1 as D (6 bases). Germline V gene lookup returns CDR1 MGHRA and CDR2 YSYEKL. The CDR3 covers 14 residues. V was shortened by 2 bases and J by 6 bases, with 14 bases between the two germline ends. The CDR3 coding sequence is TGCGCCAGCAGCCAACCTACCCAGGGGAGCGAGCAGTACTTC. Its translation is CASSQPTQGSEQYF.

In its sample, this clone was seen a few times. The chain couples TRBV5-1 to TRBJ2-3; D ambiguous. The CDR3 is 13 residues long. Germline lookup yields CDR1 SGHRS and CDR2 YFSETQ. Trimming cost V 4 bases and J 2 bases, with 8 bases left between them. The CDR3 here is CASSISVTDTQYF. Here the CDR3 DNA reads TGCGCCAGCAGCATAAGCGTCACAGATACGCAGTATTTT.

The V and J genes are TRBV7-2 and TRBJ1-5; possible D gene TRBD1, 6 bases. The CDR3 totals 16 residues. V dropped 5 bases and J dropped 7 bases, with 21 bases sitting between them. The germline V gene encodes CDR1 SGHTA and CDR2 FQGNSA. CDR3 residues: CASSLKGGTQGQPQHF. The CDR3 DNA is TGTGCCAGCAGCCTAAAAGGGGGGACCCAAGGCCAGCCCCAGCATTTT.

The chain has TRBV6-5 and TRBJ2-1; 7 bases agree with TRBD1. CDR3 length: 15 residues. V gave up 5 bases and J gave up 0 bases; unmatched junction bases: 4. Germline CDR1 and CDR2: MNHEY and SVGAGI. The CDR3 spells CASSGGQTSYNEQFF. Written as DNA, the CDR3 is TGTGCCAGCAGTGGGGGACAGACCTCCTACAATGAGCAGTTCTTC.

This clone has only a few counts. The CDR3 reads CASSLAYGGDTQYF. The CDR3, as DNA: TGTGCCAGCAGCTTAGCGTATGGGGGAGATACGCAGTATTTT. The chain joins TRBV7-2 to TRBJ2-3; D tentatively reads TRBD1 or TRBD2 (5 bases each). Between the trimmed V and J ends, which lost 0 bases and 5 bases, there was a span of 9 bases. Germline V gene sequence: CDR1 SGHTA, CDR2 FQGNSA. There are 14 residues in the CDR3.

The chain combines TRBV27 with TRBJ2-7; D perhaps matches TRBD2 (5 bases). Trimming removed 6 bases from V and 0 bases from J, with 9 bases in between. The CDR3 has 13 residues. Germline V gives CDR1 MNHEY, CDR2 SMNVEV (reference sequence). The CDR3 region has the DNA TGTGCCAGCAGACCTGACTACTCCTACGAGCAGTACTTC. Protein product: CASRPDYSYEQYF.

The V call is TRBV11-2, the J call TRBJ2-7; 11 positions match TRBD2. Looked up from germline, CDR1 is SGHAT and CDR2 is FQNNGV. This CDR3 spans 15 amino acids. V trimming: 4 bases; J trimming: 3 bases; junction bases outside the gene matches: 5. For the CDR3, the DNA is TGTGCCAGCAGCTCCCCCGGGACTAGCGGCTACGAGCAGTACTTC. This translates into CASSSPGTSGYEQYF.

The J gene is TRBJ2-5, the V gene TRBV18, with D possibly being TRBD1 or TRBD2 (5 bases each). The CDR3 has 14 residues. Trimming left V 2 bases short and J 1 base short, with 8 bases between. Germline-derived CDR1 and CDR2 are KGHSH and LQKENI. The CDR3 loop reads CASSPTGRQETQYF. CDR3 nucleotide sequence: TGTGCCAGCTCACCAACGGGGCGCCAAGAGACCCAGTACTTC. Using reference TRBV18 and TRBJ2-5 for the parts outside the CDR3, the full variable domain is NAGVMQNPRHLVRRRGQEARLRCSPMKGHSHVYWYRQLPEEGLKFMVYLQKENIIDESGMPKERFSAEFPKEGPSILRIQQVVRGDSAAYFCASSPTGRQETQYFGPGTRLLVL.